Below, 25 T cell receptor beta chains from the same sample are listed, as sequenced in a study of vaccination and CD4 T cells after COVID-19. Cultured CD4+ T cell DNA underwent sequencing with the Oncomine TCR Beta short-read assay. TCRdb re-called the PCR reads through MiXCR, storing one row per CDR3 protein. Counted here are approximately 3,100 distinct CDR3 sequences, approximately 49% occurring once; the ten biggest clones make up approximately 17%. Treatment reported: approximately 10-day PBMC culture with coronavirus spike peptide pools or control peptides (ViraFEST assay). These receptors' targets are unknown. Sequencing was carried out using CD4+ T cells from blood, cultured in vitro. These receptors were taken from a human donor who had recovered from COVID-19.

This rearrangement joins TRBV30 to TRBJ2-1; D is perhaps TRBD2 (6 bases). The CDR3 length is 12 residues. Germline V CDR1 and CDR2: GTSNPN, SVGIG (reference sequence). The ends were cut back, 2 bases at V and 10 bases at J, with 12 bases in the middle. Here the CDR3 DNA reads TGTGCCTGGAGTCCGTCTCGGGGGGAGCAGTTCTTC. This codes for CAWSPSRGEQFF. The entire variable domain, with the rest obtained from reference TRBV30 and TRBJ2-1, is as follows: SQTIHQWPATLVQPVGSPLSLECTVEGTSNPNLYWYRQAAGRGLQLLFYSVGIGQISSEVPQNLSASRPQDRQFILSSKKLLLSDSGFYLCAWSPSRGEQFFGPGTRLTVL.

By proportion, this clonotype is medium-sized. The V gene is TRBV6-2 or TRBV6-3, the J gene TRBJ2-7, with 7 bases fitting TRBD1. The junction had 7 bases not matched to a gene; V was cut back by 6 bases and J by 2 bases. The CDR3 extends over 14 amino acids. Germline V gene lookup returns CDR1 MNHEY and CDR2 SVGEGT. The CDR3 protein is CASRPGTATYEQYF. Written as DNA, the CDR3 is TGTGCCAGCAGACCTGGGACAGCCACCTACGAGCAGTACTTC.

This clonotype was detected only a few times. This rearrangement joins TRBV7-2 to TRBJ1-2; no clear D gene. The CDR3 contains 15 residues. Germline lookup yields CDR1 SGHTA and CDR2 FQGNSA. Trimming removed 5 bases at V and 2 bases at J, with 15 bases between. CDR3 DNA: TGTGCCAGCAGCCCCCCACGGATACCAAACTATGGCTACACCTTC. As protein: CASSPPRIPNYGYTF.

The chain has TRBV6-1 and TRBJ2-3, with TRBD2 matching 9 bases. The germline CDR1 and CDR2 sequences are MNHNS and SASEGT. The CDR3 loop spans 16 amino acids. After removal of 5 bases from V and 2 bases from J, the junction contained 8 bases not matched to a gene. In DNA form, the CDR3 reads TGTGCCAGCAGTCCCTATAGCGGGAGTAACACAGATACGCAGTATTTT. Its protein is CASSPYSGSNTDTQYF.

This chain uses TRBV27 with TRBJ2-1; D may correspond to TRBD1 or TRBD2 (5 bases each). The CDR3 spans 14 residues. The germline V and J ends were trimmed by 8 bases and 4 bases, with 15 bases remaining between them. Per the germline V gene, CDR1 is MNHEY and CDR2 is SMNVEV (reference sequence). The chain's CDR3 is CASRDGGGYNEQFF. CDR3 nucleotides: TGTGCCAGCCGGGACGGAGGCGGGTACAATGAGCAGTTCTTC.

The chain employs TRBV19 and TRBJ2-7; 8 bases match TRBD2. This CDR3 region has 14 residues. J gave up 2 bases and V 0 bases, and 0 bases lay outside the gene matches. Looked up from germline, CDR1 is LNHDA and CDR2 is SQIVND (reference sequence). The CDR3 sequence is CASSIEAGAYEQYF. DNA for the CDR3: TGTGCCAGTAGTATAGAAGCGGGGGCCTACGAGCAGTACTTC.

This rearrangement joins TRBV23-1 to TRBJ1-1; 9 bases fit TRBD1. TRBV23-1 is marked as an open reading frame, function uncertain. The CDR3 has 16 residues. J was trimmed by 0 bases and V by 4 bases; bases with no gene match: 6. This CDR3 reads CASSLRQGGMNTEAFF. DNA for the CDR3: TGCGCCAGCAGTCTACGACAGGGGGGGATGAACACTGAAGCTTTCTTT.

This chain joins TRBV7-9 and TRBJ2-7; D may be TRBD2 (5 bases). V lost 5 bases and J 5 bases, leaving 13 bases between the germline ends. This CDR3 contains 13 residues. Looked up from germline, CDR1 is SEHNR and CDR2 is FQNEAQ (reference sequence). This CDR3 is CASSVWTGNEQYF. CDR3 DNA sequence: TGTGCCAGCAGCGTATGGACGGGGAACGAGCAGTACTTC.

This chain joins TRBV11-2 and TRBJ2-1, with 11 positions matching TRBD2. The J call is doubtful: the DNA matches TRBJ2-5 better. The germline gives CDR1 SGHAT, CDR2 FQNNGV. This CDR3 comprises 15 residues. In DNA, the CDR3 is TGTGCCAGCAGCTGGGTCGGGACTAGCGGAGAGACCCAGTACTTC. This encodes CASSWVGTSGETQYF.

This sequence joins TRBV6-2 or TRBV6-3 and TRBJ1-3; D gene unclear. The germline V gene encodes CDR1 MNHEY and CDR2 SVGEGT. This CDR3 contains 17 residues. The ends were cut back, 8 bases at V and 2 bases at J, with 22 bases in the middle. The CDR3 protein is CASEDFQSAGTGNTIYF. CDR3 coding DNA: TGTGCCAGCGAGGATTTCCAGTCAGCTGGGACTGGAAACACCATATATTTT.

The sample holds a few counts of this clonotype. CDR3 sequence: CASSETDQGSPQHF. The DNA for the CDR3 is TGTGCCAGCAGTGAAACAGATCAGGGATCGCCCCAGCATTTT. The chain combines TRBV6-1 with TRBJ1-5; weak D call: TRBD1 (5 bases). Trimming stripped 2 bases from V and 9 bases from J, with 14 bases between. CDR3 size: 14 residues. Germline lookup yields CDR1 MNHNS and CDR2 SASEGT.

The genes are TRBV6-5 and TRBJ2-2; D unclear. Germline V lookup: CDR1 MNHEY, CDR2 SVGAGI. Trimming took off 0 bases at V and 0 bases at J, with 8 bases between the two ends. The CDR3 has 16 residues. CDR3 protein: CASSYSPRPNTGELFF. The CDR3 DNA sequence: TGTGCCAGCAGTTACTCTCCCCGACCGAACACCGGGGAGCTGTTTTTT.

This sequence joins TRBV2 and TRBJ1-1; no reliable D call. CDR3 length: 12 residues. Germline lookup yields CDR1 SNHLY and CDR2 FYNNEI. Trimming stripped 6 bases from V and 1 base from J, with 6 bases between. The CDR3 region has the DNA TGTGCCAGCAGCAAACAGAACACTGAAGCTTTCTTT. It specifies CASSKQNTEAFF.

This clonotype has more than one count but fewer than ten. The J gene is TRBJ1-1, the V gene TRBV6-1; 7 bases are a match to TRBD1. CDR1 is MNHNS and CDR2 is SASEGT in the germline V gene. Trimming removed 3 bases from V and 0 bases from J; junction bases left unmatched: 7. CDR3 size: 16 residues. This chain's CDR3 is CASSDRQGGMNTEAFF. As DNA, the CDR3 is TGTGCCAGCAGTGATAGGCAGGGGGGGATGAACACTGAAGCTTTCTTT.

In its sample, this clonotype was seen a few times. This chain uses TRBV7-9 with TRBJ1-6, with D tentatively TRBD1 (6 bases). The germline V gene encodes CDR1 SEHNR and CDR2 FQNEAQ (reference sequence). Deletions cut 3 bases from V and 10 bases from J, with 10 bases between. The CDR3 has 13 amino acids. The CDR3 DNA reads as TGTGCCAGCAGCTTCAGGGGACGATCACCCCTCCACTTT. Its translation: CASSFRGRSPLHF.

The J gene is TRBJ1-1, the V gene TRBV27; TRBD1 matches 7 bases. Germline lookup yields CDR1 MNHEY and CDR2 SMNVEV (reference sequence). V lost 5 bases to trimming and J lost 0 bases; unmatched junction nucleotides: 3. There are 14 residues in the CDR3. The CDR3 DNA reads as TGTGCCAGCAGTGAACAGGGGATGAACACTGAAGCTTTCTTT. Residues: CASSEQGMNTEAFF.

The chain recombines TRBV19 with TRBJ2-2, with D maybe TRBD1 (5 bases). CDR1 and CDR2 (germline): LNHDA, SQIVND (reference sequence). Trimming stripped 10 bases from V and 2 bases from J, with 17 bases between. This CDR3 region has 15 residues. In nucleotides, the CDR3 is TGTGCCACACAAGTAGGGGCGGCTAACACCGGGGAGCTGTTTTTT. Amino acids: CATQVGAANTGELFF.

The genes are TRBV7-3 and TRBJ1-1; D remains unclear. The CDR3 is 14 residues long. Trimming pared 0 bases from V and 1 base from J, leaving 6 bases between. Germline V gene sequence: CDR1 SGHTA, CDR2 FQGTGA. CDR3 amino acids: CASSLTGQNTEAFF. The CDR3 DNA is TGTGCCAGCAGCTTAACGGGTCAGAACACTGAAGCTTTCTTT.

The gene calls are TRBV5-3 and TRBJ1-6; 7 bases map to TRBD1. TRBV5-3 is designated an ORF whose function remains uncertain. The CDR3 length is 17 residues. Unmatched junction bases numbered 16, after V lost 8 bases and J lost 5 bases. The CDR3 DNA reads TGTGCCAGTCCACCCCGGGGGGGGGACAGAAATAATTCACCCCTCCACTTT. It is translated as CASPPRGGDRNNSPLHF.

This chain joins TRBV19 and TRBJ1-2; D perhaps matches TRBD1 (6 bases). The V and J ends lost 4 bases and 8 bases respectively, with 14 bases between them. Germline-derived CDR1 and CDR2 are LNHDA and SQIVND (reference sequence). This CDR3 has 13 residues. This chain's CDR3 is CASSRNREDGYTF. The CDR3 nucleotides read TGTGCCAGTAGTAGAAACAGGGAGGACGGCTACACCTTC.

The V gene is TRBV20-1, the J gene TRBJ2-3, with D tentatively TRBD2 (6 bases). Germline CDR1 DFQATT, CDR2 SNEGSKA (reference sequence). CDR3 length equals 15 residues. The V gene lost 3 bases and the J gene lost 0 bases, with 13 bases spanning the gap. CDR3 sequence: CSARLGGTSTDTQYF. DNA for the CDR3: TGCAGTGCTAGGCTGGGCGGGACTAGCACAGATACGCAGTATTTT.

A single count supports this clonotype. V gene TRBV11-2 combines with J gene TRBJ1-2; D is ambiguous. The CDR3 spans 15 residues. Germline CDR1 SGHAT, CDR2 FQNNGV. V lost 2 bases, J lost 2 bases, and 12 bases lay in between. The CDR3 nucleotides read TGTGCCAGCAGCTTAACCGCGGGCAGCAACTATGGCTACACCTTC. Its protein product is CASSLTAGSNYGYTF.

The V gene is TRBV21-1, the J gene TRBJ2-7; the table gives TRBD1 as D, unverified against the DNA. TRBV21-1 counts as a pseudogene. The CDR3 is made up of 16 amino acids. CDR3 sequence reads: CASRGGGGGSSYEQYF. CDR3 coding DNA: TGTGCCAGCAGGGGGGGCGGGGGCGGTTCCTCCTACGAGCAGTACTTC.

This clonotype was found a few times. The chain carries TRBV20-1 and TRBJ1-1; D may be TRBD1 (5 bases). Germline V CDR1 and CDR2: DFQATT, SNEGSKA (reference sequence). The CDR3 spans 13 residues. Trimming shortened V by 0 bases and J by 10 bases, and 15 bases separated the two germline ends. CDR3 bases: TGCAGTGCTAGAGATAGGGGAGTCCTTGTAGCTTTCTTT. Its translation is CSARDRGVLVAFF.

This rearrangement joins TRBV19 to TRBJ1-1, with D perhaps TRBD1 (5 bases). Trimming removed 3 bases at V and 5 bases at J, with 16 bases between. The CDR3 has 15 residues. Germline V gives CDR1 LNHDA, CDR2 SQIVND (reference sequence). The DNA of the CDR3 is TGTGCCAGTAGTATGGGCTTTCTGGGGGGAACTGAAGCTTTCTTT. Translation: CASSMGFLGGTEAFF.